The text below deals with one TCR beta chain. The antigen is not known. At sampling all donors were nominally healthy, likely with unrecorded immune exposures. The entry originates in a study of cytomegalovirus exposure and HLA in healthy donors. Findings and caveats of the study: HLA allele associations emerged for 15,000 to 20,000 TCR beta sequences in a later analysis, at 0.05 false discovery rate.

Primers for the PCR totalled 60 Vbeta and 13 Jbeta. Sequencing was performed with immunoSEQ multiplex PCR; in TCRdb, only in-frame clones are kept and a portion is missing. The repertoire holds about 98,000 clones, roughly 70% seen once, with roughly 2.5% in the top ten. This clonotype was obtained from a man between 45 and 60 years old in good health and CMV-seronegative. Sequences were obtained from PBMCs.

The DNA for the CDR3 is TGTGCCAGCAGGCTAGGACAGACTTTATATGGCTACACCTTC. Protein product: CASRLGQTLYGYTF. The rearrangement links TRBV2 to TRBJ1-2; perhaps TRBD1 as D (6 bases). The CDR3 extends over 14 amino acids. In germline, CDR1 is SNHLY, CDR2 FYNNEI. Trimming removed 6 bases at V and 5 bases at J, with 16 bases between.